The clone carrying this T cell receptor beta chain was counted at least ten times. Its target is not known. Germline values: CDR1 LGHDT, CDR2 YNNKEL (reference sequence). V lost 0 bases, J lost 0 bases, and 9 bases lay in between. The CDR3 has 16 amino acids. HTBI primers from iRepertoire and Arm-PCR of CDR3 regions yielded the TCR beta libraries. MiXCR was run by TCRdb on the multiplex PCR reads, yielding one entry per CDR3 protein. There are hundreds of thousands of distinct CDR3 sequences in the sample; more than 15% occur only once, and around 25% lies in the top ten. The data are from a study of regulatory T cells in long-lasting Graves disease. Overall study findings and caveats: There were preferences for TRBV28, TRBJ1-2 and TRBJ2-5 in persistent disease.

Documented time point: newly diagnosed GD, antithyroid drugs for less than 3 months. After RNA was extracted from PBMCs, the TCR library was made from it. The sample was also linked to a second study, of T cells in Graves' hyperthyroidism and ophthalmopathy. Per that paper: Newly diagnosed hyperthyroidism patients aged 18 to 65 years had disease lasting under 2 months.

This specimen consisted of peripheral blood mononuclear cells (PBMCs), obtained at new diagnosis, from a patient treated with antithyroid drugs. This sequence was found in a woman aged 35-60 years with Graves disease. This chain links TRBV3-1 with TRBJ1-3; possibly TRBD1 for D (6 bases). The CDR3 DNA reads TGTGCCAGCAGCCAAGATCGGGGACACTCTGGAAACACCATATATTTT. Its protein product is CASSQDRGHSGNTIYF.